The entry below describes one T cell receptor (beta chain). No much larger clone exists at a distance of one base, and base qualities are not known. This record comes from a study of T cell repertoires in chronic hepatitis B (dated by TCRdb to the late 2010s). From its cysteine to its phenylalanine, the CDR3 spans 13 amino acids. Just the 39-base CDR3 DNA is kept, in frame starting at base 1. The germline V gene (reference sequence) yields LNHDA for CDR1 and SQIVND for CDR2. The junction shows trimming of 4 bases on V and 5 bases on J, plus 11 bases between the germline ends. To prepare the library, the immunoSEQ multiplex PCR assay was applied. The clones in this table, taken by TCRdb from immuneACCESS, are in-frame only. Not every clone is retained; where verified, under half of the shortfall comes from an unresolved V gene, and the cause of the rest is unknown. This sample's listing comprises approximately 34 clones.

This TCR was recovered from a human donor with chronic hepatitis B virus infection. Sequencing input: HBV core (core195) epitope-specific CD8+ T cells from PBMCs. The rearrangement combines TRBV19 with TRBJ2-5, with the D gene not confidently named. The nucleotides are TGTGCCAGTAGTAATACTTTGCAGGAGACCCAGTACTTC. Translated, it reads CASSNTLQETQYF.